This T cell receptor beta chain was sequenced for a study of beta chain features in type 1 diabetes. The study, taken as a whole, reports: Fewer insertions but more deletions were seen at VDJ junctions in type 1 diabetes patients.

The CDR3 extends over 14 amino acids. Trimming removed 1 base at V and 1 base at J, with 8 bases between. Germline CDR1 and CDR2: GTSNPN and SVGIG (reference sequence). Turning to this clone: Its antigen is not identified.

Isolated RNA was reverse transcribed in full, so expressed TCRB transcripts were sequenced. Generated by immunoSEQ multiplex PCR, the TCRdb table keeps only in-frame clones and is missing some. In the table there are about 180,000 clones, about 13% of which are singletons. Sorting of CD4+ naive, central memory, regulatory and stem cell-like memory cells was performed via CD45RO/CCR7/CD25/CD127/CD95/CD27. The origin of this receptor is a woman younger than 35 in good health. The sample consisted of central memory CD4+ T cells from blood. This chain joins TRBV30 and TRBJ1-5; D is ambiguous. Here the CDR3 DNA reads TGTGCCTGGAGTGGATACGGGAGCAATCAGCCCCAGCATTTT. The encoded protein is CAWSGYGSNQPQHF.